This T cell receptor beta chain was sequenced for a study of cytomegalovirus exposure and HLA in healthy donors (dated by TCRdb to 2016 to 2017). Study-wide context: According to an earlier analysis of a few hundred of the donors, roughly 180 million T cells yielded over 90 million unique TCR beta sequences and about 300 Gb of sequence data. The study aimed to test whether cataloging public T cell receptors could reveal signatures of past pathogen exposure. Among approximately 370 genotyped donors of the cohort, an average of approximately 240,000 unique TCR beta nucleotide sequences was sequenced per donor, of which approximately 18% were non-productive. An earlier analysis of some 500 of the donors used high-throughput TCR beta sequencing to judge whether each TCR beta V gene segment behaved as functional or pseudogenic. High-throughput TCR immunosequencing, statistical association of individual TCRs with disease status, and machine learning were combined to predict cytomegalovirus infection status. Of the approximately 400 genotyped donors, about 80% fell in the genetic ancestry cluster associated with self-reported Caucasian donors. Besides the first cohort of more than 650 subjects, a separate validation cohort made up of about 120 different subjects was used. Donor age, sex, ethnicity and CMV serostatus were collected together with the repertoire data. An early release covering roughly 600 HLA-typed donors comprised about 300 gigabases of sequencing data and around 80 million unique TCR sequences. A later genetic analysis took genome-wide SNP genotypes for about 60% of the roughly 670 donors and used that subset as a discovery cohort. Typing coverage varied by locus: about 629-640 donors for A, B, C, DRB1 and DQB1; roughly 510 for DQA1; approximately 610 for DPA1; roughly 450 for DPB1. Every discovery cohort repertoire had been produced on one sequencing platform. Both class I and class II loci were covered by HLA typing, at four-digit resolution. A later analysis re-analyzed previously published TCR beta repertoires from 666 donors and added high-resolution HLA genotyping to study TCR occurrence patterns. Rather than drawing on any new phenotypic data, the later analysis identified candidate immune exposures from TCR beta sequences and the way those sequences occurred across donors. The study used immunosequencing to profile the T cell repertoires of 666 subjects and linked those repertoires to cytomegalovirus serostatus. Because of strong linkage in the cohort, roughly five DR-DQ haplotypes were treated as single units for association and clustering.

About this clone itself: The target of this receptor is not known. No base-level quality is on record; no much larger clone is a single base apart. The sample carries other DNA sequences with the same CDR3.

The cohort was made up of hundreds of healthy bone marrow donors. At the time of sampling, every cohort member was nominally healthy, though immune exposures that went unrecorded were likely present. The donor was CMV seronegative and belonged to the group of around 350 seronegative cohort members. Every donor gave a peripheral blood sample, and the peripheral blood mononuclear cells from that sample were used for TCR beta sequencing. The Qiagen DNeasy Blood Extraction Kit was used to extract genomic DNA from the blood cell samples. The library was prepared using the immunoSEQ multiplex PCR assay. For the multiplex PCR, a mixture combining 60 forward primers for TCR Vbeta segments and 13 reverse primers for TCR Jbeta segments was used. A multiplex PCR assay on genomic DNA amplified the CDR3 region of rearranged TCR beta genes. The Illumina HiSeq System was used to sequence the amplified TCR beta libraries as 87-base-pair reads. As for how the authors treated the data: In a later analysis, about 80 million unique TCR beta chains were counted across the roughly 670 repertoires, and around 10 million of these chains were shared by at least two donors. Raw reads were error-corrected and collapsed into unique sequences by a nearest-neighbor algorithm in which closely related sequences were merged to remove PCR and sequencing errors. V, D and J gene segments were assigned by aligning CDR3 sequences to IMGT reference sequences. For a sequence to be retained, at least a six-nucleotide match to both a V gene segment and a J gene segment was required. A rearrangement was called productive if the CDR3 had no stop codons and remained in frame with V and J, and every other rearrangement was called non-productive. Following IMGT convention, CDR3 was defined as the stretch from the second conserved V-encoded cysteine up to the conserved J-encoded phenylalanine. The earlier analysis of 500 to 750 of the donors excluded any sequence lacking an unambiguous match to a single V gene segment. In an earlier analysis of about 590 of the donors, a V segment was called functional when productive rearrangements were above 56.7%, and segregating when the standard deviation between donors exceeded 5%. A statistical classification framework was built for diagnosing cytomegalovirus status from the catalog of TCR beta chain sequences. V and J gene assignment, in a later analysis, came from comparing TCR nucleotide sequences with IMGT/GENE-DB human TR gene sequences. The TCRdist pipeline was used in a later analysis to assign CDR3 sequences and most-parsimonious VDJ recombination scenarios. In a later analysis, each TCR beta chain was defined by its CDR3 amino acid sequence together with its V-gene family, and reads lacking a unique V-gene family were excluded. As a way to deal with suspected cross-contamination and a sequencing artifact, a later analysis dropped 640 or so nucleotide sequences that were highly shared and had low generation probability. In a later analysis, a clonal expansion index for each public chain was calculated from normalized within-repertoire ranks of inferred template counts. A later analysis computed generation probabilities with a VDJ recombination model fitted to out-of-frame rearrangements, and checked the results against IGoR. A later analysis scored TCR-TCR, TCR-HLA and TCR-CMV co-occurrence with hypergeometric tests, applying a repertoire-size bias correction to TCR pairs. To estimate false discovery rates, a later analysis permuted the HLA or CMV assignments 20 times. In a later analysis, co-occurring TCRs were grouped with DBSCAN, and TCRdist sequence similarity was added when clustering was performed within HLA-allele-positive subsets. Repertoires with fewer than 30,000 or more than 120,000 public chains were left out of co-occurrence clustering, as were about 5 repertoires with anomalous nucleotide sharing. Held by TCRdb, this immuneACCESS table contains in-frame sequences only and omits some clones. Under half of the omission traces to an unresolved V gene where checked; the cause of the rest is unknown. V, J and clone size derive from that table, while D and trimming were established from the DNA sequence. The sample yields approximately 100,000 clones; around four fifths were counted once. The ten largest make up approximately 1.5% of the sample.

Including cysteine and phenylalanine, the CDR3 has 15 amino acids. Only the CDR3 portion is preserved as DNA: 45 bases, with reading frame beginning at the first base. Sequences LNHDA (CDR1) and SQIVND (CDR2) are obtained from the germline V gene (reference sequence). The trim is 6 bases for V and 0 bases for J, with a gap of 12 bases between the germline ends. Study-level results and caveats: In a later analysis, TCR association rates were found to vary across HLA loci, with the most associated TCRs seen for DRB1 alleles and the fewest for HLA-C alleles. According to a later analysis, parvovirus B19, influenza, CMV and Epstein-Barr virus appeared linked to several top co-occurrence clusters. According to a later analysis, most CMV-associated TCR beta chains appeared to be HLA-restricted, and the HLA associations seemed to be driven largely by CMV exposure. Because HLA typing was unavailable for some donors at each locus, only the typed subset was used in association tests. Specific HLA alleles were associated with 16,951 TCR beta sequences at a false discovery rate of 0.05 in a later analysis. Some IMGT-functional V segments, including TRBV6-2 and TRBV6-3, could not be distinguished by the 87-base-pair reads and were therefore excluded. When HLA alleles, especially DR and DQ, strongly co-occurred, attributing TCR associations to individual alleles was difficult. Most TCR sequences were seen in very few donors, while some public TCRs were found in many individuals. In an earlier analysis of a few hundred of the donors, most TCR beta V segments were observed in productive rearrangements about 90% or about 30% of the time, broadly matching IMGT annotations. Compared with equally common non-associated chains, HLA-associated TCR beta chains in a later analysis were more clonally expanded and had lower generation probabilities. A group of highly shared sequence variants was considered likely to be a technical artifact of the sequencing pipeline. Three of the identified cytomegalovirus-associated TCR beta chains were confirmed in vitro to be specific for cytomegalovirus antigens. In the study, around 160 TCR beta chains were listed as associated with cytomegalovirus. Compared with the approximately 670-donor mean, donors in an Asian-associated ancestry cluster had fewer N-insertions in productive TCRs, according to a later genetic analysis. A further reported finding was that TCR beta sequences accurately predicted the HLA-A and HLA-B alleles for most subjects in the first cohort. Sequencing depth was assumed to be roughly uniform across donors in the presence/absence analyses, though that assumption may not hold. A later genetic analysis associated a missense DCLRE1C variant with V-gene and J-gene trimming of TCR beta chains, and an independent cohort replicated the association. In this cohort, only TCR beta chains were sequenced, and detectable features were limited by the absence of alpha or paired-chain data. Because counts were too low, some 16 rarely observed V segments, including chromosome 9 orphons, were excluded from the earlier analysis of a few hundred of the donors. In both the original and validation cohorts, the classifier was reported to diagnose cytomegalovirus status with high specificity and sensitivity. The authors suggested that the approach could potentially be extended to other disease states and immunological phenotypes. CMV serostatus was the only immune exposure information available for the cohort. Linkage disequilibrium might explain the correlated functional status among segregating V segments, but an unknown experimental factor could not be ruled out.

The rearrangement joined TRBV19 to TRBJ1-5; the D gene is perhaps TRBD1, on 5 matching bases. Sequencing was carried out using PBMCs. The sequence derives from a man between 50 and 59 years old in good health and CMV-seronegative. The DNA sequence is as follows: TGTGCCAGTAGCACACAGGCTCTTAGCAATCAGCCCCAGCATTTT. Its coded protein is CASSTQALSNQPQHF.